Listed here are 7 T cell receptor beta chains from one sample, sequenced in a study of T cell clones after liver transplantation. Only in-frame clones appear in the TCRdb table, and some are missing; sequencing was by immunoSEQ multiplex PCR. Of approximately 25,000 clones listed, more than 65% are singletons. This material consisted of CD4+ T cells from blood, taken before liver transplant. These receptors came from a human donor who received a liver transplant.

This chain joins TRBV2 and TRBJ2-1; D may be TRBD2 (6 bases). Germline loops: CDR1 SNHLY, CDR2 FYNNEI. V was trimmed by 2 bases and J by 7 bases, leaving 27 bases between them. There are 19 residues in the CDR3. CDR3 in DNA: TGTGCCAGCAGTGAACAACAGTCGACTAGTTATTTCGTAGTTAATGAGCAGTTCTTC. It is translated as CASSEQQSTSYFVVNEQFF.

The CDR3 is CAWSVGGQEQFF. CDR3 in DNA: TGTGCCTGGAGTGTGGGGGGGCAGGAGCAGTTCTTC. The gene calls are TRBV30 and TRBJ2-1, with D possibly TRBD2 on 7 matching bases. Germline V gene sequence: CDR1 GTSNPN, CDR2 SVGIG (reference sequence). The CDR3 runs to 12 residues. The V and J ends lost 0 bases and 10 bases respectively, with 10 bases between them.

The chain combines TRBV7-2 with TRBJ2-3; D gene ambiguous. Germline V gene sequence: CDR1 SGHTA, CDR2 FQGNSA. V was shortened by 7 bases and J by 2 bases, with 13 bases between the two germline ends. The CDR3 covers 14 residues. This chain's CDR3 is CASTLTWDTDTQYF. The CDR3 nucleotides read TGTGCCAGCACTTTGACCTGGGACACAGATACGCAGTATTTT.

This clone has a single count. J is TRBJ2-2 and V is TRBV10-3; D gene ambiguous. The CDR3 contains 15 residues. The V end was cut by 5 bases, the J end by 0 bases, with 10 bases between. Germline CDR1 ENHRY, CDR2 SYGVKD. The CDR3, as DNA: TGTGCCATCAGTCCCGTAGACGCGAACACCGGGGAGCTGTTTTTT. Amino acids: CAISPVDANTGELFF.

The chain joins TRBV7-2 to TRBJ1-6; D gene uncertain. Germline CDR1 and CDR2: SGHTA and FQGNSA. Trimming left V 3 bases short and J 8 bases short, with 11 bases between. The CDR3 covers 14 residues. The CDR3 is CASSFGVRDSPLHF. The DNA for the CDR3 is TGTGCCAGCAGCTTCGGAGTCCGGGATTCACCCCTCCACTTT.

This clone was seen only once. The chain couples TRBV6-5 to TRBJ1-1; TRBD1 matches at 8 bases. The CDR3 is made up of 16 amino acids. Germline V CDR1 and CDR2: MNHEY, SVGAGI. V dropped 2 bases and J dropped 1; count of bases not matched to a gene: 6. As DNA, the CDR3 is TGTGCCAGCAGTTACGGCAACAGGGGGGCGAACACTGAAGCTTTCTTT. Its protein is CASSYGNRGANTEAFF.

This clone appeared once. This chain links TRBV6-5 with TRBJ1-2, with TRBD1 identical over 8 bases. J was trimmed by 5 bases and V by 4 bases; bases with no gene match: 9. The CDR3 loop spans 15 amino acids. Germline-derived CDR1 and CDR2 are MNHEY and SVGAGI. The CDR3 DNA reads as TGTGCCAGCAGTTTCGGTCACAGGGGGAGTTATGGCTACACCTTC. This sequence encodes CASSFGHRGSYGYTF.